The 30 T cell receptor beta chains below all came from one sample that was sequenced in a study of Ad26.COV2.S vaccination and SARS-CoV-2 variants. Described treatment: 15 to 20 received Ad26.COV2.S at low or high dose, single or two shots; 5 received placebo; per-sample allocation not given. Specimens were obtained on day 63 following the first vaccine or placebo injection. Libraries were prepared by immunoSEQ multiplex PCR; TCRdb keeps only in-frame clonotypes and omits some of them. The sample lists 500,000 or so clones; about 88% were seen once. This specimen was peripheral blood, taken in a trial of Ad26.COV2.S vaccine versus placebo. These receptors were collected from a person aged 18-65 years who received the Ad26.COV2.S COVID-19 vaccine or a placebo.

This chain joins TRBV7-3 and TRBJ2-1; 10 bases map to TRBD2. Germline V CDR1 and CDR2: SGHTA, FQGTGA. The CDR3 covers 15 residues. With 5 bases clipped from V and 4 bases from J, the junction kept 5 bases outside the gene matches. The CDR3 is CASSVGLAVYNEQFF. The CDR3, as DNA: TGTGCCAGCAGCGTAGGACTAGCGGTATACAATGAGCAGTTCTTC.

The V call is TRBV5-5, the J call TRBJ1-1; TRBD1 aligns across 8 bases. This CDR3 has 14 residues. The J segment lost 6 bases and the V segment lost 1 base, leaving 5 bases of the junction unmatched. From germline, CDR1 is SGHKS and CDR2 YYEKEE (reference sequence). The DNA for the CDR3 is TGTGCCAGCAGCTTGACAGGGGGGATCGCTGAAGCTTTCTTT. Its translation is CASSLTGGIAEAFF.

This rearrangement joins TRBV9 to TRBJ2-1; 8 positions match TRBD1. CDR1 and CDR2 from the germline V gene are SGDLS and YYNGEE. The CDR3 has 15 residues. The J segment lost 3 bases and the V segment lost 3 bases, leaving 5 bases of the junction unmatched. CDR3 sequence reads: CASSATGAVYNEQFF. In nucleotides, the CDR3 is TGTGCCAGCAGCGCGACAGGGGCTGTCTACAATGAGCAGTTCTTC.

The chain combines TRBV7-2 with TRBJ2-1; 15 bases map to TRBD2. The trim removed 2 bases at V and 2 bases at J, leaving 7 bases unmatched. The V gene's germline CDR1 is SGHTA and CDR2 FQGNSA. CDR3 size: 19 residues. CDR3 sequence: CASSLTGTSGRWTYNEQFF. CDR3 DNA: TGTGCCAGCAGCTTAACCGGGACTAGCGGGAGGTGGACCTACAATGAGCAGTTCTTC.

The rearrangement links TRBV9 to TRBJ2-7; TRBD2 matches 8 bases. The length of the CDR3 is 17 residues. Germline loops: CDR1 SGDLS, CDR2 YYNGEE. Trimming at V came to 0 bases and at J to 0 bases, leaving 8 bases not matched to a gene. The CDR3 loop is CASSVGPGGVVSYEQYF. As DNA, the CDR3 is TGTGCCAGCAGCGTAGGCCCGGGAGGGGTTGTCTCCTACGAGCAGTACTTC.

V and J are TRBV7-9 and TRBJ2-1, with D perhaps assigned TRBD1 or TRBD2 (5 bases each). V was clipped by 5 bases and J by 6 bases, with 8 bases between them. The CDR3 loop spans 12 amino acids. CDR1 and CDR2 (germline): SEHNR, FQNEAQ (reference sequence). CDR3 coding DNA: TGTGCCAGCAGCCCTGGGACCAATGAGCAGTTCTTC. This translates into CASSPGTNEQFF.

This clone was seen a single time. The rearrangement uses TRBV7-2 and TRBJ1-1; D not resolved. The CDR3 has 12 amino acids. Germline V lookup: CDR1 SGHTA, CDR2 FQGNSA. Trimming stripped 0 bases from V and 8 bases from J, with 7 bases between. CDR3 DNA: TGTGCCAGCAGCTTAGCGCGGGTGGAAGCTTTCTTT. Translated, it gives CASSLARVEAFF.

This chain links TRBV4-2 with TRBJ1-1; D is unresolved. Germline CDR1 LGHNA, CDR2 YNFKEQ. The CDR3 has 13 amino acids. V shed 4 bases and J shed 10 bases, with 16 bases lying between them. The CDR3 DNA follows: TGTGCCAGCAGCCCCAGCCGCGACGTTGTAGCTTTCTTT. This encodes CASSPSRDVVAFF.

CDR3 DNA sequence: TGTGCCAGCACCCTCTCGGGGCAGCCCGGGGAGCTGTTTTTT. This gives the protein CASTLSGQPGELFF. The chain links TRBV6-5 to TRBJ2-2; D tentatively reads TRBD1 or TRBD2 (5 bases each). The germline gives CDR1 MNHEY, CDR2 SVGAGI. This CDR3 spans 14 amino acids. Between the trimmed V and J ends, which lost 7 bases and 6 bases, there was a span of 15 bases.

The chain joins TRBV9 to TRBJ2-1; 10 bases are a match to TRBD2. The CDR3 runs to 13 residues. V gave up 5 bases and J gave up 9 bases; unmatched junction bases: 5. Germline V gives CDR1 SGDLS, CDR2 YYNGEE. CDR3 sequence (DNA): TGTGCCAGCAGTTATAGCGGGAGGACTGAGCAGTTCTTC. Translation: CASSYSGRTEQFF.

There are a few counts of this clone. The genes are TRBV24-1 and TRBJ2-1; 8 nucleotides line up with TRBD2. The V gene end was trimmed by 6 bases and the J gene end by 4 bases; junction bases not matched to a gene: 7. The CDR3 extends over 15 amino acids. CDR1 and CDR2 (germline): KGHDR, SFDVKD. CDR3 amino acids: CATSHTSGLYNEQFF. In nucleotides, the CDR3 is TGTGCCACCAGTCACACTAGCGGACTTTACAATGAGCAGTTCTTC.

This rearrangement joins TRBV7-2 to TRBJ2-5, with 12 positions matching TRBD1. CDR3 size: 17 residues. Germline CDR1 is SGHTA and CDR2 is FQGNSA. The J segment lost 4 bases and the V segment lost 2 bases, leaving 8 bases of the junction unmatched. CDR3 nucleotide sequence: TGTGCCAGCAGCTTAAGGGGACAGGGGGCAGCAGGAGAGACCCAGTACTTC. This gives the protein CASSLRGQGAAGETQYF. Based on the CDR3 plus reference TRBV7-2 and TRBJ2-5, the full variable domain is GAGVSQSPSNKVTEKGKDVELRCDPISGHTALYWYRQSLGQGLEFLIYFQGNSAPDKSGLPSDRFSAERTGGSVSTLTIQRTQQEDSAVYLCASSLRGQGAAGETQYFGPGTRLLVL.

The chain joins TRBV27 to TRBJ1-2; 9 bases agree with TRBD1. V was pared by 3 bases and J by 4 bases, with 9 bases of the junction left unmatched. Germline lookup yields CDR1 MNHEY and CDR2 SMNVEV (reference sequence). This CDR3 spans 16 amino acids. CDR3 sequence: CASSFLRGTGFYGYTF. CDR3 coding DNA: TGTGCCAGCAGTTTTCTGCGCGGGACAGGGTTCTATGGCTACACCTTC.

The chain carries TRBV7-2 and TRBJ2-2, with 7 bases identical to TRBD2. Looked up from germline, CDR1 is SGHTA and CDR2 is FQGNSA. V lost 2 bases, J lost 5 bases, and 5 bases stayed unmatched. The CDR3 runs to 15 residues. CDR3 sequence (DNA): TGTGCCAGCAGCTTATATCAGCGGGGTACCGGGGAGCTGTTTTTT. Its protein is CASSLYQRGTGELFF.

This chain links TRBV5-6 with TRBJ2-3; D is perhaps TRBD1 (5 bases). The V gene lost 5 bases and the J gene lost 4 bases, with 14 bases spanning the gap. The CDR3 has 14 residues. CDR1 and CDR2 (germline): SGHDT, YYEEEE. In nucleotides, the CDR3 is TGTGCCAGCAGGATCGGACAACTCGCAGATACGCAGTATTTT. This translates into CASRIGQLADTQYF.

The rearrangement joins TRBV5-1 to TRBJ2-5; no definite D call. CDR3 length: 15 amino acids. The germline V and J ends were trimmed by 4 bases and 4 bases, with 17 bases remaining between them. Germline V CDR1 and CDR2: SGHRS, YFSETQ. The CDR3 loop reads CASSTMDRTLETQYF. The CDR3 DNA reads as TGCGCCAGCAGCACTATGGATAGGACCTTAGAGACCCAGTACTTC.

The chain is built from TRBV5-6 and TRBJ1-1; D uncertain. The length of the CDR3 is 16 residues. Germline lookup yields CDR1 SGHDT and CDR2 YYEEEE. V lost 0 bases and J lost 5, with 17 bases in between. The CDR3 nucleotides read TGTGCCAGCAGCTTGGGGGTGGGGAGGCCGGGTACTGAAGCTTTCTTT. This gives the protein CASSLGVGRPGTEAFF.

The V and J genes are TRBV5-4 and TRBJ2-2; D gene ambiguous. CDR3 size: 14 residues. The germline gives CDR1 SGHNT, CDR2 YYREEE (reference sequence). The V end was cut by 4 bases, the J end by 1 base, with 8 bases between. CDR3 loop: CASSGTVNTGELFF. CDR3 sequence (DNA): TGTGCCAGCAGCGGAACAGTGAACACCGGGGAGCTGTTTTTT.

The V and J genes are TRBV5-1 and TRBJ2-2; D may be TRBD2 (6 bases). The CDR3 loop spans 13 amino acids. Germline values: CDR1 SGHRS, CDR2 YFSETQ. Trimming stripped 4 bases from V and 6 bases from J, with 10 bases between. The CDR3, as DNA: TGCGCCAGCAGCGAGGACTATTCCGGGGAGCTGTTTTTT. The encoded protein is CASSEDYSGELFF.

The J gene is TRBJ1-2, the V gene TRBV19; perhaps TRBD1 as D (6 bases). Germline CDR1 and CDR2: LNHDA and SQIVND (reference sequence). Between the trimmed V and J ends, which lost 2 bases and 4 bases, there was a span of 11 bases. CDR3 length: 14 residues. The CDR3 sequence is CASSIRDTIYGYTF. In nucleotides, the CDR3 is TGTGCCAGTAGTATAAGGGACACGATCTATGGCTACACCTTC.

The rearrangement uses TRBV15 and TRBJ2-5; TRBD1 agrees at 7 bases. The CDR3 totals 16 residues. Germline V gives CDR1 LNHNV, CDR2 YYDKDF (reference sequence). V was pared by 8 bases and J by 2 bases, with 14 bases of the junction left unmatched. CDR3 sequence (DNA): TGTGCCACCGACGACCCAAGAAGGGGGCAACAAGAGACCCAGTACTTC. This sequence encodes CATDDPRRGQQETQYF. The full variable domain, its missing parts supplied by reference TRBV15 and TRBJ2-5, is DAMVIQNPRYQVTQFGKPVTLSCSQTLNHNVMYWYQQKSSQAPKLLFHYYDKDFNNEADTPDNFQSRRPNTSFCFLDIRSPGLGDTAMYLCATDDPRRGQQETQYFGPGTRLLVL.

This chain connects TRBV7-9 to TRBJ1-5; no clear D. CDR3 length: 15 amino acids. Germline V gene data show CDR1 as SEHNR and CDR2 as FQNEAQ (reference sequence). The germline V and J ends were trimmed by 11 bases and 5 bases, with 22 bases remaining between them. CDR3 in DNA: TGTGCCTCCTCAACTTACAGAGAATTAGATCAGCCCCAGCATTTT. Translating gives CASSTYRELDQPQHF.

This clone was observed a few times. This chain links TRBV2 with TRBJ2-3; D is unclear. The germline V gene encodes CDR1 SNHLY and CDR2 FYNNEI. CDR3 length: 12 residues. V lost 6 bases and J lost 0, with 4 bases in between. The CDR3 loop is CASRVSTDTQYF. The DNA of the CDR3 is TGTGCCAGCAGGGTCAGCACAGATACGCAGTATTTT.

This clone appeared once. The chain is built from TRBV3-1 (or the pseudogene TRBV3-2) and TRBJ1-2; possible D gene TRBD1, 5 bases. There are 15 residues in the CDR3. The germline V and J ends were trimmed by 0 bases and 3 bases, with 11 bases remaining between them. Per the germline V gene, CDR1 is LGHDT and CDR2 is YNNKEL (reference sequence). Here the CDR3 reads CASSQDWRTYYGYTF. The DNA for the CDR3 is TGTGCCAGCAGCCAAGATTGGAGGACATACTATGGCTACACCTTC.

This clone was detected many times. This chain uses TRBV5-8 with TRBJ1-6, with 8 nucleotides matching TRBD1. There are 13 residues in the CDR3. The germline gives CDR1 SGHTS, CDR2 YDEGEE. The J segment lost 9 bases and the V segment lost 4 bases, leaving 3 bases of the junction unmatched. CDR3 nucleotides: TGTGCCAGCAGCGGGACAGGTCTTTCACCCCTCCACTTT. Translation: CASSGTGLSPLHF.

The V gene is TRBV29-1, the J gene TRBJ2-3; no firm D call. The CDR3 is 13 amino acids. Trimming shortened V by 6 bases and J by 0 bases, and 10 bases separated the two germline ends. Germline V lookup: CDR1 SQVTM, CDR2 ANQGSEA. The CDR3 reads CSVGAPSTDTQYF. Written as DNA, the CDR3 is TGCAGCGTCGGCGCCCCTAGCACAGATACGCAGTATTTT.

The CDR3 reads CASSLGLAGLNEQFF. The CDR3 DNA reads TGCGCCAGCAGCTTGGGGCTAGCGGGACTCAATGAGCAGTTCTTC. The chain employs TRBV5-1 and TRBJ2-1, with 9 nucleotides matching TRBD2. Germline values: CDR1 SGHRS, CDR2 YFSETQ. The V and J ends lost 0 bases and 6 bases, in that order; junction bases with no gene match: 4. The CDR3 has 15 amino acids.

This clone has more than one count but fewer than ten. The chain uses TRBV5-1 and TRBJ2-7; D remains ambiguous. Germline V gene data show CDR1 as SGHRS and CDR2 as YFSETQ. The CDR3 spans 15 residues. V gave up 0 bases and J gave up 3 bases, with 13 bases separating them. CDR3: CASSLAADSFYEQYF. As DNA, the CDR3 is TGCGCCAGCAGCTTGGCGGCAGATTCCTTCTACGAGCAGTACTTC.

The V gene is TRBV6-2 or TRBV6-3, the J gene TRBJ2-1; 8 positions match TRBD2. Germline CDR1 and CDR2: MNHEY and SVGEGT. The CDR3 is 15 residues long. Trimming took 4 bases from V and 0 from J; bases not matched to a gene: 2. The CDR3 DNA reads TGTGCCAGCAGTTGGAGCGGGAGCTCCTACAATGAGCAGTTCTTC. This translates into CASSWSGSSYNEQFF.

This sequence joins TRBV11-3 and TRBJ2-1; the D is unclear. The V end was cut by 0 bases, the J end by 6 bases, with 3 bases between. Germline assignment: CDR1 SGHNT and CDR2 YENEEA. This CDR3 has 12 residues. CDR3 sequence reads: CASSLEANEQFF. The CDR3, as DNA: TGTGCCAGCAGCTTAGAAGCCAATGAGCAGTTCTTC.